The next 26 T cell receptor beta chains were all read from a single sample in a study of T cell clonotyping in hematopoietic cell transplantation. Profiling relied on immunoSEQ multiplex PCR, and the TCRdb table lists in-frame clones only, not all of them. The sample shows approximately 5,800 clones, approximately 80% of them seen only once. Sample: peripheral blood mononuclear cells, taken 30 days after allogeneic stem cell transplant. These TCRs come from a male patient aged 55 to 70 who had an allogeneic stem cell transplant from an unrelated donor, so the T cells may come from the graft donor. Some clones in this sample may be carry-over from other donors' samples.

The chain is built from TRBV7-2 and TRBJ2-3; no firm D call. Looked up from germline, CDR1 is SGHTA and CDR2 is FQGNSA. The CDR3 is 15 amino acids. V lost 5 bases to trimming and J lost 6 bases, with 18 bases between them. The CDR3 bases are TGTGCCAGCAGCAATCCACCCGGAACGACGGATACGCAGTATTTT. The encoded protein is CASSNPPGTTDTQYF. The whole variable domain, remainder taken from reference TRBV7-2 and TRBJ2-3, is GAGVSQSPSNKVTEKGKDVELRCDPISGHTALYWYRQSLGQGLEFLIYFQGNSAPDKSGLPSDRFSAERTGGSVSTLTIQRTQQEDSAVYLCASSNPPGTTDTQYFGPGTRLTVL.

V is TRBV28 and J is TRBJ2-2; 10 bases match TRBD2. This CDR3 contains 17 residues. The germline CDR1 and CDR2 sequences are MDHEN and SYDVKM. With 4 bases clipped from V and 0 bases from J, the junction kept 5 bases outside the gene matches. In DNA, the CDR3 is TGTGCCAGCAGTTATGGACTAGCGGCCACGAACACCGGGGAGCTGTTTTTT. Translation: CASSYGLAATNTGELFF.

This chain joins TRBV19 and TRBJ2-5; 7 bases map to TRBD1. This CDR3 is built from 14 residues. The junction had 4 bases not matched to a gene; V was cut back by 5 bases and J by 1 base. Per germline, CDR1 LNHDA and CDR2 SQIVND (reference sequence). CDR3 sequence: CASSSRDSQETQYF. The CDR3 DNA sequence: TGTGCCAGTAGTTCCCGGGACAGCCAAGAGACCCAGTACTTC.

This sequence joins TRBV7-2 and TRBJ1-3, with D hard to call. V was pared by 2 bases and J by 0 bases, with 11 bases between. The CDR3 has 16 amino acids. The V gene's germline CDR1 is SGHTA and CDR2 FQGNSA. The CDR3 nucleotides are TGTGCCAGCAGCTTATTGACCGAAAGCTCTGGAAACACCATATATTTT. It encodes CASSLLTESSGNTIYF.

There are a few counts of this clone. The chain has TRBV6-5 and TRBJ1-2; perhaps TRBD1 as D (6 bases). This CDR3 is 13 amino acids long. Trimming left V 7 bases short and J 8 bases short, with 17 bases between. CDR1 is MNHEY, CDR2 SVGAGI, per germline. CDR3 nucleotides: TGTGCCAGCAATGGGGGGCCCCTAGGCGGCTACACCTTC. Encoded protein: CASNGGPLGGYTF.

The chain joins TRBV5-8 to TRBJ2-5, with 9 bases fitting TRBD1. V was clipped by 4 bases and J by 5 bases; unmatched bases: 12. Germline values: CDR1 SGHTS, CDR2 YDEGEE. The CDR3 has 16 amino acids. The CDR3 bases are TGTGCCAGCAGCCCCGGGGGAACAGGGGGCACGGAGACCCAGTACTTC. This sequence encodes CASSPGGTGGTETQYF.

For the CDR3, the DNA is TGTGCCAGCAGCTTGGGACTAGCGGGAGGGCGGGAGACCCAGTACTTC. This gives the protein CASSLGLAGGRETQYF. This chain links TRBV7-2 with TRBJ2-5; TRBD2 matches 16 bases. The V gene end was trimmed by 3 bases and the J gene end by 5 bases; junction bases not matched to a gene: 3. Germline values: CDR1 SGHTA, CDR2 FQGNSA. CDR3 length: 16 amino acids.

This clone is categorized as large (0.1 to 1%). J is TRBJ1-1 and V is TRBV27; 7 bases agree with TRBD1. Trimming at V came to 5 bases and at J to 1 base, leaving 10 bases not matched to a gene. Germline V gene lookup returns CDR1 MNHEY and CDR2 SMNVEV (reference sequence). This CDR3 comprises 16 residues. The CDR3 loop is CASSPGTAIGNTEAFF. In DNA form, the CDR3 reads TGTGCCAGCAGTCCTGGGACAGCCATTGGGAACACTGAAGCTTTCTTT.

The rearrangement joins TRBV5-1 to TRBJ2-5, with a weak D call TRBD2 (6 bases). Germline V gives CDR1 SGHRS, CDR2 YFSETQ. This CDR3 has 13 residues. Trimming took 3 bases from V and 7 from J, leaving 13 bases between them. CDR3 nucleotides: TGCGCCAGCAGCTCAGTAGCGGTCCCGACCCAGTACTTC. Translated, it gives CASSSVAVPTQYF. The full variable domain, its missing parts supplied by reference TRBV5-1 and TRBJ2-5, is KAGVTQTPRYLIKTRGQQVTLSCSPISGHRSVSWYQQTPGQGLQFLFEYFSETQRNKGNFPGRFSGRQFSNSRSEMNVSTLELGDSALYLCASSSVAVPTQYFGPGTRLLVL.

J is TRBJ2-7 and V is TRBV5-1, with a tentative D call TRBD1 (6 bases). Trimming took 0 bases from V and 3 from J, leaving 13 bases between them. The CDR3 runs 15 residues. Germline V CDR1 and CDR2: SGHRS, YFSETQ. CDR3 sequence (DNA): TGCGCCAGCAGCTTGGGACAGGTAACCCACTACGAGCAGTACTTC. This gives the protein CASSLGQVTHYEQYF.

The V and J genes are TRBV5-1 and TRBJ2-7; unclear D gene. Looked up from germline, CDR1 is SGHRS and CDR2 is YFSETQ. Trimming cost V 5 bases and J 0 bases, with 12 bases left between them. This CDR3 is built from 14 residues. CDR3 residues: CASSLLGLSYEQYF. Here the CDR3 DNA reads TGCGCCAGCAGTCTTCTAGGTCTCTCCTACGAGCAGTACTTC.

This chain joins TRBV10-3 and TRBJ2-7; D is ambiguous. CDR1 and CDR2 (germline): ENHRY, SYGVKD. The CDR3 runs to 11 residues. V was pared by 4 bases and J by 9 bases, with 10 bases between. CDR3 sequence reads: CAISAPPRQYF. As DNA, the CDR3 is TGTGCCATCAGTGCCCCTCCCCGGCAGTACTTC.

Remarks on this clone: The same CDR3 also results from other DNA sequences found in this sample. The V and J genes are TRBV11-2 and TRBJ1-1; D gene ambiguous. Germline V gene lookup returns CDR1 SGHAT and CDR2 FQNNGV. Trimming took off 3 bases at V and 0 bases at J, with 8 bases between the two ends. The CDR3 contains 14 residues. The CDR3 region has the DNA TGTGCCAGCAGCTTCGCAGGTATGAACACTGAAGCTTTCTTT. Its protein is CASSFAGMNTEAFF.

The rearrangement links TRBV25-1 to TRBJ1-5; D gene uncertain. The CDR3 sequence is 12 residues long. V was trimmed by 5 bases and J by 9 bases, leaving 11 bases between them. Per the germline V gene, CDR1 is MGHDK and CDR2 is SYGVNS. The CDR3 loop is CASSRTLGPQHF. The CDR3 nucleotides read TGTGCCAGCAGTCGAACCCTGGGGCCCCAGCATTTT.

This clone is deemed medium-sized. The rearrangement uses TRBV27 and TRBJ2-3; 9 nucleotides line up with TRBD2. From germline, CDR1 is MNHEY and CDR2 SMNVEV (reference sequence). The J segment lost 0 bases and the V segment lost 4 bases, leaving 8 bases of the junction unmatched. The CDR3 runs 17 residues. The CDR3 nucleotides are TGTGCCAGCAGTTCCCCTCAGACTAGCGGTAGCACAGATACGCAGTATTTT. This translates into CASSSPQTSGSTDTQYF.

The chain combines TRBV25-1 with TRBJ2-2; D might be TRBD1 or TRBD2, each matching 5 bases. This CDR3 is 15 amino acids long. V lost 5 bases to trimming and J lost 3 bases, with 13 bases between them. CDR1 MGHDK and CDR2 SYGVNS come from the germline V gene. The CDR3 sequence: CASSKRGADTGELFF. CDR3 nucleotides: TGTGCCAGCAGTAAAAGGGGAGCGGACACCGGGGAGCTGTTTTTT.

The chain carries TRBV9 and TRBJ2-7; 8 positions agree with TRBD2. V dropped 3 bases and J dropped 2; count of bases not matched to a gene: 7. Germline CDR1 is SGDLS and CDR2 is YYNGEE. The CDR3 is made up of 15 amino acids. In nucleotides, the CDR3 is TGTGCCAGCAGCGGACCCAGCGGGAGAACCTACGAGCAGTACTTC. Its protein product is CASSGPSGRTYEQYF.

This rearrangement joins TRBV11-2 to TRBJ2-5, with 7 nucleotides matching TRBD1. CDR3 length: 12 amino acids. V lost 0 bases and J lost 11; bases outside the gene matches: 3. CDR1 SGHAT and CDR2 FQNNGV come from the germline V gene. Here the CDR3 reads CASSLDRQGQYF. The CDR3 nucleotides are TGTGCCAGCAGCTTAGACCGACAGGGTCAGTACTTC.

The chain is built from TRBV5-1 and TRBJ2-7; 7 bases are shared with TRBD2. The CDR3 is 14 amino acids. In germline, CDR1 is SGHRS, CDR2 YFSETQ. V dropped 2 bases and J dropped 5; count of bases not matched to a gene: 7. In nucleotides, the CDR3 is TGCGCCAGCAGCTTAATCCCAGGGAGGGACGAGCAGTACTTC. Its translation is CASSLIPGRDEQYF. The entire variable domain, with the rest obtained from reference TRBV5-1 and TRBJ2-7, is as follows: KAGVTQTPRYLIKTRGQQVTLSCSPISGHRSVSWYQQTPGQGLQFLFEYFSETQRNKGNFPGRFSGRQFSNSRSEMNVSTLELGDSALYLCASSLIPGRDEQYFGPGTRLTVT.

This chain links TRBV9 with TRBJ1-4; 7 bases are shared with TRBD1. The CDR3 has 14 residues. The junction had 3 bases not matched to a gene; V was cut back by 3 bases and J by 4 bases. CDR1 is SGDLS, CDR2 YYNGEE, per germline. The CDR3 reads CASSAGQINEKLFF. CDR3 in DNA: TGTGCCAGCAGCGCGGGACAGATTAATGAAAAACTGTTTTTT.

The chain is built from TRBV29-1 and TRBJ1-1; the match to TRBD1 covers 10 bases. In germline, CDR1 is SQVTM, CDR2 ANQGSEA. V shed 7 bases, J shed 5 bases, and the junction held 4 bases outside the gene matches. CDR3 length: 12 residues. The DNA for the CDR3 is TGCAGCGCTTGGGGACAGGGGACTGAAGCTTTCTTT. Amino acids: CSAWGQGTEAFF.

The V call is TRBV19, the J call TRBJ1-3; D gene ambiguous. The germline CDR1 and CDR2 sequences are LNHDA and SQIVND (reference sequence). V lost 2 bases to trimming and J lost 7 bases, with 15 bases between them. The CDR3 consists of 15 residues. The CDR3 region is CASSIFSRVRNTIYF. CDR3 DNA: TGTGCCAGTAGTATATTTTCAAGGGTTCGGAACACCATATATTTT.

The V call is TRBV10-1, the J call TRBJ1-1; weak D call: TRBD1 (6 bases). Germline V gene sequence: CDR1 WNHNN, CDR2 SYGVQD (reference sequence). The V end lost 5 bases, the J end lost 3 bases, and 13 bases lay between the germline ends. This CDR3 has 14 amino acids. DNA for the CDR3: TGCGCCAGCAGTCAGGGGTTGGAAGACACTGAAGCTTTCTTT. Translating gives CASSQGLEDTEAFF.

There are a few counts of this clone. CDR3 residues: CASSLSSGSYEQYF. CDR3 coding DNA: TGTGCCAGCAGTTTATCTAGCGGGAGCTACGAGCAGTACTTC. The V call is TRBV27, the J call TRBJ2-7; 9 bases are shared with TRBD2. In germline, CDR1 is MNHEY, CDR2 SMNVEV (reference sequence). This CDR3 has 14 residues. V was pared by 0 bases and J by 3 bases, with 0 bases of the junction left unmatched.

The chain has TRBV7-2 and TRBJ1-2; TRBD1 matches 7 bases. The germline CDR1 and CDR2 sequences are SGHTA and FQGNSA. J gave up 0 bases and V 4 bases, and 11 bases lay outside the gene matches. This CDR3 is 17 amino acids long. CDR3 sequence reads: CASSYRDSRLTNYGYTF. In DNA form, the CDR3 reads TGTGCCAGCAGCTACCGGGACAGCCGGCTGACTAACTATGGCTACACCTTC. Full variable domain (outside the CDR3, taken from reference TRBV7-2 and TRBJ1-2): GAGVSQSPSNKVTEKGKDVELRCDPISGHTALYWYRQSLGQGLEFLIYFQGNSAPDKSGLPSDRFSAERTGGSVSTLTIQRTQQEDSAVYLCASSYRDSRLTNYGYTFGSGTRLTVV.

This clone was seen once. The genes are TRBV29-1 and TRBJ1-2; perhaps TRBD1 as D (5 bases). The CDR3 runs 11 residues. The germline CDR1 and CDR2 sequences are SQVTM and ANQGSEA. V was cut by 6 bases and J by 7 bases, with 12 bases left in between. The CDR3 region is CSVSAGSGYTF. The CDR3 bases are TGCAGCGTCAGCGCAGGGAGTGGCTACACCTTC.